Listed below are T cell receptor beta chains from one sample, sequenced in a study of Ad26.COV2.S vaccination and SARS-CoV-2 variants. Measured with immunoSEQ multiplex PCR; TCRdb has only the in-frame clones, and not every one. The sample carries hundreds of thousands of clones, less than 90% recorded once. Sequencing used peripheral blood, obtained in a trial of Ad26.COV2.S vaccine versus placebo. All receptors derive from a person aged 18-65 years who received the Ad26.COV2.S COVID-19 vaccine or a placebo. Each CDR3 is given with its conserved first and last residue. The listing skips clone size in some rows; elsewhere it reads once, few, many or a size class.

abundance | v_gene | CDR3aa
- | TRBV7-6 | CASSRGASGNYEQFF
- | TRBV3-1/TRBV3-2 | CASSQVKGASGGAGDTQYF
- | TRBV10-3 | CAISESEGLPTNEKLFF
- | TRBV30 | CACETGGFTEAFF
- | TRBV6-5 | CASSFDRVSPLHF
- | TRBV30 | CAWSGRWGPLGLVGGSYEQYF
- | TRBV7-2 | CASSQDRLSYGYTF
few | TRBV4-2 | CASSQEPLLGYEQYF
- | TRBV29-1 | CSGGDRGNEKLFF
- | TRBV6-4 | CASSDSTSGEVSNEQFF
- | TRBV5-4 | CASSLETRGGPTYNEQFF
once | TRBV7-3 | CASSLSSRGPRREQYF
- | TRBV27 | CASSLSAGEGYEQYF
- | TRBV7-3 | CASSLRQGSGELFF
- | TRBV7-2 | CASSAPDRYEQYF
- | TRBV5-6 | CASSLGTDYNQYF
- | TRBV9 | CASSVAPSSYNEQFF
- | TRBV19 | CAIQEGRDQPQHF
- | TRBV5-1 | CASSLARGAEGTQYF
- | TRBV6-5 | CASSYSDRGLAGELFF
- | TRBV5-1 | CASSQEASGGGSSYEQYF
- | TRBV5-1 | CASSSRVTDTQYF
- | TRBV18 | CASSTLGAASGANVLTF
- | TRBV19 | CASSPQVAPEKLFF